This T cell receptor (beta chain) is from a study of T cell responses to AZD1222 COVID-19 vaccine. Study-wide points: The sample set comprised mostly white British donors with more females, and clonal diversity was possibly underestimated. It was only a handful of AZD1222 recipients who were seropositive at baseline. Repertoire samples came only from after the peak T cell response.

V lost 3 bases and J 4 bases, leaving 6 bases between the germline ends. Germline V gene data show CDR1 as MDHEN and CDR2 as SYDVKM. This CDR3 is 12 amino acids long. The table came from immunoSEQ multiplex PCR; TCRdb's copy has only in-frame clones and leaves some out. In the table there are some 150,000 clones, almost 95% of which are singletons. Note on this clone: What it binds is unknown.

Second-dose schedules of about 4 or about 12 weeks were combined. This sequence originates from an adult who received the AZD1222 COVID-19 vaccine. V is TRBV28 and J is TRBJ1-2, with D unresolved. The material sequenced was peripheral blood, taken 28 days after the second AZD1222 dose. DNA for the CDR3: TGTGCCAGCAGTTTGAGGCCCTATGGCTACACCTTC. This translates into CASSLRPYGYTF.